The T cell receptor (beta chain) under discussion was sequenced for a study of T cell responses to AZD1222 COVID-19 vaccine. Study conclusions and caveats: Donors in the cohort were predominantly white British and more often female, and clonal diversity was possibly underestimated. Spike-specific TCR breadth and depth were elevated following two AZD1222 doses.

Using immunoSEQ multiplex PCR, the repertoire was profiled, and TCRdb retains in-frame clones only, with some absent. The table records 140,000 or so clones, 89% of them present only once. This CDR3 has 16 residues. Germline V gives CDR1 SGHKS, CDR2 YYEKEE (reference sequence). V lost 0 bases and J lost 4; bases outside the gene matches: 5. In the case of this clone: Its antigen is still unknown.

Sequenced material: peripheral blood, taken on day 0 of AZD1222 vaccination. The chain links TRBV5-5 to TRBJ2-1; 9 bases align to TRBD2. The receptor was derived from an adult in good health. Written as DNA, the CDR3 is TGTGCCAGCAGCTTGGTGGGACTAGCAGATTACAATGAGCAGTTCTTC. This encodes CASSLVGLADYNEQFF.